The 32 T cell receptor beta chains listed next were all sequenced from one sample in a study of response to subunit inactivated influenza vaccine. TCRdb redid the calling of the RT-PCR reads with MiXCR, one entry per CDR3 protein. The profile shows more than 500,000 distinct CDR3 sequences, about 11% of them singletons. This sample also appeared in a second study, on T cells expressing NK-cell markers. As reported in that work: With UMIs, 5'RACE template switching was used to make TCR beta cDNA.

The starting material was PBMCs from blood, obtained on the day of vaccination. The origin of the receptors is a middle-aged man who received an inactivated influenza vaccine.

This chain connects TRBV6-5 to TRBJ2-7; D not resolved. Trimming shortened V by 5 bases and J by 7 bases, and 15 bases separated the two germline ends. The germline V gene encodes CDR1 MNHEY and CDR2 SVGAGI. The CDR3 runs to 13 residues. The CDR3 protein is CASSHVTGKEQYF. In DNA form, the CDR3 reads TGTGCCAGCAGTCACGTAACTGGGAAAGAGCAGTACTTC.

CDR3 coding DNA: TGTGCCAGCAATCAGGGGGGGCCAGATACGCAGTATTTT. Translation: CASNQGGPDTQYF. The genes are TRBV11-2 and TRBJ2-3; the D gene could be TRBD1 or TRBD2 (7 bases each). Deletions cut 7 bases from V and 4 bases from J, with 12 bases between. Germline loops: CDR1 SGHAT, CDR2 FQNNGV. The CDR3 sequence is 13 residues long.

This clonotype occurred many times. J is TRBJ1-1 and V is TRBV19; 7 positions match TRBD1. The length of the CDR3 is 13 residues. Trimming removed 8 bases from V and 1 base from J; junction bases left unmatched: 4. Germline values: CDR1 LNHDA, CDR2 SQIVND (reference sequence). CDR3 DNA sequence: TGTGCCAGTCTTAGACAGGGGAACACTGAAGCTTTCTTT. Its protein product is CASLRQGNTEAFF.

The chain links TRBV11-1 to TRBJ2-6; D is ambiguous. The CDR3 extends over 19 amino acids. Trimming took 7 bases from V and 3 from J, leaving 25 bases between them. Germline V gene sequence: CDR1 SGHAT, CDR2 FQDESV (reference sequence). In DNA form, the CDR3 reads TGTGCCAGCACCATCCGACCCCACCAGCGTAGGCATGGGGCCAACGTCCTGACTTTC. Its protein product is CASTIRPHQRRHGANVLTF.

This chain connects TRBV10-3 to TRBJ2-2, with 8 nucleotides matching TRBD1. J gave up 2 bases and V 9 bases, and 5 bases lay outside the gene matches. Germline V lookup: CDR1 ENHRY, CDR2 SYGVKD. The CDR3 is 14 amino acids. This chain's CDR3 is CAINDRGNTGELFF. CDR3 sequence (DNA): TGTGCCATAAATGACAGGGGAAACACCGGGGAGCTGTTTTTT.

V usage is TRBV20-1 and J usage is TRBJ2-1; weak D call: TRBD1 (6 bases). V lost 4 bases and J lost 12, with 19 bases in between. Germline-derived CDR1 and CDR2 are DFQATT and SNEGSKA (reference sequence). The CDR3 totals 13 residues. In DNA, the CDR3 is TGCAGTGCTAAAAAGCAGGGACACCCCTGGCAGTTCTTC. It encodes CSAKKQGHPWQFF.

CDR3 sequence reads: CSVVEAGVETQYF. The DNA of the CDR3 is TGCAGCGTTGTAGAAGCGGGGGTAGAGACCCAGTACTTC. This chain connects TRBV29-1 to TRBJ2-5; TRBD2 agrees at 8 bases. From germline, CDR1 is SQVTM and CDR2 ANQGSEA. This CDR3 is 13 amino acids long. After removal of 4 bases from V and 4 bases from J, the junction contained 5 bases not matched to a gene.

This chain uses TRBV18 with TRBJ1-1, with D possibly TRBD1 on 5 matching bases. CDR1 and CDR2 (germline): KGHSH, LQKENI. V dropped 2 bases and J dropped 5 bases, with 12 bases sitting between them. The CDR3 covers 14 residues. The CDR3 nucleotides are TGTGCCAGCTCACCAGGGGTTAAGGGGACTGAAGCTTTCTTT. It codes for CASSPGVKGTEAFF.

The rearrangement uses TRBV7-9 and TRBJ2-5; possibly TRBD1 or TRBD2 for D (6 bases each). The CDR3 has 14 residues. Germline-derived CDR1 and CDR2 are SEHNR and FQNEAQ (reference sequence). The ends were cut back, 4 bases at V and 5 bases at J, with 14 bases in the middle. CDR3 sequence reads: CASSSGGRGETQYF. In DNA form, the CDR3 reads TGTGCCAGCAGCTCCGGGGGCCGGGGGGAGACCCAGTACTTC.

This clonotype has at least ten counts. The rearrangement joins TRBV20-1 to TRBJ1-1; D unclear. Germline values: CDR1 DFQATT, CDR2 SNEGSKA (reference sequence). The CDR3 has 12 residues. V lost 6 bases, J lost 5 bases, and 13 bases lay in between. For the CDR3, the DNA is TGCAGTGCCGGAATCCGGGGAACTGAAGCTTTCTTT. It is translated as CSAGIRGTEAFF.

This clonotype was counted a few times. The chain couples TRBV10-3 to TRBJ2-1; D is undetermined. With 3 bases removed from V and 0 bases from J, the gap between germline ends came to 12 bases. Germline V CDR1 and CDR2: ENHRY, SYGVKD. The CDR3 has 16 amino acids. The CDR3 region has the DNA TGTGCCATCAGTGATGTTGGGCCCGACTCCTACAATGAGCAGTTCTTC. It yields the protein CAISDVGPDSYNEQFF.

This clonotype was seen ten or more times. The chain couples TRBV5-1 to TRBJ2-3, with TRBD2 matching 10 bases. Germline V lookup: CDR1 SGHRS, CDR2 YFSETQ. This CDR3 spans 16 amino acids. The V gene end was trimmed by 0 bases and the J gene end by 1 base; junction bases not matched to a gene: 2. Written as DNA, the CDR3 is TGCGCCAGCAGCTTGGAGCTAGCGGGGGGCACAGATACGCAGTATTTT. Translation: CASSLELAGGTDTQYF.

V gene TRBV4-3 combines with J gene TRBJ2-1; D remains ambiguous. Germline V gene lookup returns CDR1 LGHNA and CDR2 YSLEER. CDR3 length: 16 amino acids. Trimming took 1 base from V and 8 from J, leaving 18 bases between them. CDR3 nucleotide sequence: TGCGCCAGCAGCCAAGGGGTCAGGCTAGGTTATGATGAGCAGTTCTTC. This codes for CASSQGVRLGYDEQFF.

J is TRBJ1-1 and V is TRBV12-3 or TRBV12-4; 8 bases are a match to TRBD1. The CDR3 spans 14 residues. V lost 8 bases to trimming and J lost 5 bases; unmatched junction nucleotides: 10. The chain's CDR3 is CASQYGQGRTEAFF. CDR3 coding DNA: TGTGCCAGCCAATACGGACAGGGTCGAACTGAAGCTTTCTTT.

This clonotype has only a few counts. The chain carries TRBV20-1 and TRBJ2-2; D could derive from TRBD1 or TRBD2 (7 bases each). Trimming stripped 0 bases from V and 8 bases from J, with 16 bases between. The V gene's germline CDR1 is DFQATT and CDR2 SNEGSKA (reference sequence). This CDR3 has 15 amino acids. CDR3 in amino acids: CSARDSTGREGELFF. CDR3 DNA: TGCAGTGCTAGAGATTCGACAGGGAGGGAAGGGGAGCTGTTTTTT.

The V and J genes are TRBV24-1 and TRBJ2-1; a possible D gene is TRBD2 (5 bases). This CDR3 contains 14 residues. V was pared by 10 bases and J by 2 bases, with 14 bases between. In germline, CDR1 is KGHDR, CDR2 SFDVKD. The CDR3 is CATVGGSAYNEQFF. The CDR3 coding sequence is TGTGCCACAGTCGGTGGGAGCGCCTACAATGAGCAGTTCTTC.

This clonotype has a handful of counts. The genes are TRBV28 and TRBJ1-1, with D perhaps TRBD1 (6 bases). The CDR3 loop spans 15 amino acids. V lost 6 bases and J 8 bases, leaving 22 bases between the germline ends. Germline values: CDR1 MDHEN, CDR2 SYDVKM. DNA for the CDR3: TGTGCCAGCAGGGAGAGCCGGGGGCCACTAGCCGAAGCTTTCTTT. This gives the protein CASRESRGPLAEAFF.

The CDR3 DNA sequence: TGTGCCAGCAGTTACGGAGGGGGACTAGCGGGGGCGGGCGAGCAGTACTTC. It yields the protein CASSYGGGLAGAGEQYF. The V call is TRBV6-5, the J call TRBJ2-7; TRBD2 agrees at 14 bases. V lost 2 bases, J lost 6 bases, and 9 bases stayed unmatched. Germline assignment: CDR1 MNHEY and CDR2 SVGAGI. The CDR3 runs 17 residues.

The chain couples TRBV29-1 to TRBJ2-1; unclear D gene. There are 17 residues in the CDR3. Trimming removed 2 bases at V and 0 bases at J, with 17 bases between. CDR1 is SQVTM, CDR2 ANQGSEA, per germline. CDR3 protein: CSVEFSQGWSSYNEQFF. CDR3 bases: TGCAGCGTTGAATTCTCCCAAGGGTGGTCCTCCTACAATGAGCAGTTCTTC.

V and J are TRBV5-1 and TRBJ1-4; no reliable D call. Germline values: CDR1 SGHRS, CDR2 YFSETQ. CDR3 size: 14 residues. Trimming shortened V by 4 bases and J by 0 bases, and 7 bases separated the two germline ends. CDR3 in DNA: TGCGCCAGCAGCGAGACGGCAACTAATGAAAAACTGTTTTTT. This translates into CASSETATNEKLFF.

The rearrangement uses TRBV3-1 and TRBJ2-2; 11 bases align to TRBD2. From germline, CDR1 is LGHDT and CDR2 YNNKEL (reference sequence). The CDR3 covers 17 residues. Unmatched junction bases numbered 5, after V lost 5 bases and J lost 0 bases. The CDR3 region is CASSFSSGRSNTGELFF. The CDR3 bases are TGTGCCAGCAGCTTTTCTAGCGGGAGGTCGAACACCGGGGAGCTGTTTTTT.

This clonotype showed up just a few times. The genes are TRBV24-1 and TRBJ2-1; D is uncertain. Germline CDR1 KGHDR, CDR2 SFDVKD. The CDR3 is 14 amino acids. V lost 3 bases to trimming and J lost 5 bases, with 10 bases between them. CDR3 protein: CATSDPDGNNEQFF. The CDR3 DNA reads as TGTGCCACCAGTGATCCAGACGGAAACAATGAGCAGTTCTTC.

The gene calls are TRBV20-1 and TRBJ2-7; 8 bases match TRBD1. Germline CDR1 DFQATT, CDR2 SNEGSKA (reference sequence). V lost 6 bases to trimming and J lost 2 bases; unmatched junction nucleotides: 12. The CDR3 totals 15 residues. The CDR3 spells CSATPRQGAAYEQYF. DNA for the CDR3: TGCAGTGCCACACCCCGCCAGGGGGCTGCCTACGAGCAGTACTTC.

The CDR3 region has the DNA TGTGCCAGCAGTTTATATTTTAGTCCTATTAATGAAAAACTGTTTTTT. Residues: CASSLYFSPINEKLFF. The chain joins TRBV12-3 or TRBV12-4 to TRBJ1-4, with no clear D. The V and J ends lost 2 bases and 4 bases respectively, with 14 bases between them. The CDR3 length is 16 residues.

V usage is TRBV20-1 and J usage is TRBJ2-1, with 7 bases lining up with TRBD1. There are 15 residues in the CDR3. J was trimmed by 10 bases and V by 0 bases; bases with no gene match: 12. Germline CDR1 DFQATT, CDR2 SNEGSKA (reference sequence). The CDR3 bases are TGCAGTGCTAGAGACCCGATGACAGGGTATGGCGAGCAGTTCTTC. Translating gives CSARDPMTGYGEQFF.

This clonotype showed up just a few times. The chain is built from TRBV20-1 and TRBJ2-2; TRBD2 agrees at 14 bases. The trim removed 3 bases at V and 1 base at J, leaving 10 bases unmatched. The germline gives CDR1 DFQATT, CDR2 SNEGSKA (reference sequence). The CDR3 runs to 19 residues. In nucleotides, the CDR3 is TGCAGTGCTAGCGATCCGGGACTAGCGGGGGTTTTGAACACCGGGGAGCTGTTTTTT. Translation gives CSASDPGLAGVLNTGELFF.

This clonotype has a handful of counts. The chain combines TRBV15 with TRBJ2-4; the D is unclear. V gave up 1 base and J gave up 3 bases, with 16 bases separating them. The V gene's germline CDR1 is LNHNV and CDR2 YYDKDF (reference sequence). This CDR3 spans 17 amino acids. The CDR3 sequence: CATSRGRLKVGKNIQYF. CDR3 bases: TGTGCCACCAGCAGAGGAAGACTGAAAGTCGGCAAAAACATTCAGTACTTC.

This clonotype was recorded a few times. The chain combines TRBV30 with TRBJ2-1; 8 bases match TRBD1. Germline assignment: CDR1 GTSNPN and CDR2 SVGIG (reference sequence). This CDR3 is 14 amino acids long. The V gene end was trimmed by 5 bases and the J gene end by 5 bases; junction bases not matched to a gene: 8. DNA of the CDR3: TGTGCCTGGGGATGGGACAGGAAGAACAATGAGCAGTTCTTC. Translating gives CAWGWDRKNNEQFF.

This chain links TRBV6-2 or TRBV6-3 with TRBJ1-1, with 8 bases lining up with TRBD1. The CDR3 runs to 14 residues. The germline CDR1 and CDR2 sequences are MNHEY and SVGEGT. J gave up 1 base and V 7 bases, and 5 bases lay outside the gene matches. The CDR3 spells CASKIDRGNTEAFF. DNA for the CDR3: TGTGCCAGCAAGATCGACAGGGGGAACACTGAAGCTTTCTTT.

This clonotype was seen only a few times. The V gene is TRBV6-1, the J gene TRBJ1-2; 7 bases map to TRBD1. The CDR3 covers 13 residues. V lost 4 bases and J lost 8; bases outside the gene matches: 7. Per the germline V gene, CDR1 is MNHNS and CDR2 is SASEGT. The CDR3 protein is CASSVSGQPGYTF. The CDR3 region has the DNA TGTGCCAGCAGTGTGTCGGGACAGCCGGGCTACACCTTC.

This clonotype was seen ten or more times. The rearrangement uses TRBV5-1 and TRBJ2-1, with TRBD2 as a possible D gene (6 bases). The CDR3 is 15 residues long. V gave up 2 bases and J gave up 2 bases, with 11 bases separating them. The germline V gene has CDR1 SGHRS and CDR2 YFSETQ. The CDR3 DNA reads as TGCGCCAGCAGCTTTGGCGGGACCACCTACAATGAGCAGTTCTTC. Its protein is CASSFGGTTYNEQFF. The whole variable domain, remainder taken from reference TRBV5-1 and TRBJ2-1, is KAGVTQTPRYLIKTRGQQVTLSCSPISGHRSVSWYQQTPGQGLQFLFEYFSETQRNKGNFPGRFSGRQFSNSRSEMNVSTLELGDSALYLCASSFGGTTYNEQFFGPGTRLTVL.

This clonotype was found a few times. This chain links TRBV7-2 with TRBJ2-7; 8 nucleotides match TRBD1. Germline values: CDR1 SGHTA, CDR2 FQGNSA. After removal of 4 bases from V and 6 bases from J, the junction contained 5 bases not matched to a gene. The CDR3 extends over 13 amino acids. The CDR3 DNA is TGTGCCAGCAGCTGGGGACAGGATTCCGAGCAGTACTTC. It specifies CASSWGQDSEQYF.